A single sample gave rise to the 23 T cell receptor beta chains below, sequenced in a study of blood T cell repertoires in COVID-19. Clones were sequenced by immunoSEQ multiplex PCR, and TCRdb holds only the in-frame ones, with some missing. Here the sample spans 150,000 or so clones, roughly 88% being singletons. Sequencing input: PBMCs or T cells enriched from blood (not recorded which). Receptors originate from a man aged 65 to 85 who had been exposed to COVID-19.

The V gene is TRBV30, the J gene TRBJ1-4; D call uncertain. The CDR3 has 16 amino acids. Trimming shortened V by 3 bases and J by 5 bases, and 19 bases separated the two germline ends. Germline V gives CDR1 GTSNPN, CDR2 SVGIG (reference sequence). The CDR3 nucleotides are TGTGCCTGGAGCTCACTTGGCCGGCGGCCGAATGAAAAACTGTTTTTT. Its translation: CAWSSLGRRPNEKLFF.

This clone was seen only once. The chain is built from TRBV3-1 (or the pseudogene TRBV3-2) and TRBJ1-1, with 7 bases matching TRBD1. The CDR3 sequence is 14 residues long. The V gene's germline CDR1 is LGHDT and CDR2 YNNKEL (reference sequence). Trimming removed 6 bases from V and 5 bases from J; junction bases left unmatched: 9. The chain's CDR3 is CASRQKGASTEAFF. The CDR3 DNA sequence: TGTGCCAGCAGACAAAAGGGGGCATCTACTGAAGCTTTCTTT.

This clone was counted at least ten times. The chain uses TRBV14 and TRBJ1-1, with D uncertain. Germline V gene data show CDR1 as SGHDN and CDR2 as FVKESK. The CDR3 runs to 13 residues. Trimming stripped 4 bases from V and 4 bases from J, with 10 bases between. The CDR3 DNA follows: TGTGCCAGCAGCCCCCAGGTCGGCACTGAAGCTTTCTTT. Its translation: CASSPQVGTEAFF.

This chain joins TRBV4-2 and TRBJ2-5; maybe TRBD2 (7 bases). This CDR3 is built from 15 residues. Trimming left V 4 bases short and J 2 bases short, with 14 bases between. Looked up from germline, CDR1 is LGHNA and CDR2 is YNFKEQ. For the CDR3, the DNA is TGTGCCAGCAGCCCCCCGGGGGGCGGGCAAGAGACCCAGTACTTC. Its protein is CASSPPGGGQETQYF.

The chain is built from TRBV6-5 and TRBJ2-7; D call uncertain. Trimming removed 0 bases at V and 4 bases at J, with 4 bases between. Germline lookup yields CDR1 MNHEY and CDR2 SVGAGI. The CDR3 has 12 amino acids. The CDR3 DNA is TGTGCCAGCAGTTACTCTCGGTACGAGCAGTACTTC. It is translated as CASSYSRYEQYF.

The chain has TRBV7-8 and TRBJ1-2; 12 bases agree with TRBD1. V shed 5 bases, J shed 6 bases, and the junction held 4 bases outside the gene matches. Germline CDR1 reads SGHVS; CDR2 reads FQNEAQ. The CDR3 contains 14 residues. CDR3 DNA sequence: TGTGCCAGCAGCCGGGACAGGGGGCGGGATGGCTACACCTTC. Its translation: CASSRDRGRDGYTF.

J is TRBJ2-7 and V is TRBV6-2 or TRBV6-3; 7 bases agree with TRBD1. In germline, CDR1 is MNHEY, CDR2 SVGEGT. The ends lost 4 bases at V and 6 bases at J; junction bases unmatched: 12. This CDR3 is 15 amino acids long. This chain's CDR3 is CASSFPTGWGSEQYF. The CDR3 coding sequence is TGTGCCAGCAGTTTTCCGACAGGGTGGGGAAGCGAGCAGTACTTC.

V usage is TRBV10-2 and J usage is TRBJ2-1, with D maybe TRBD2 (5 bases). This CDR3 has 15 amino acids. V was clipped by 7 bases and J by 5 bases, with 18 bases between them. The V gene's germline CDR1 is WSHSY and CDR2 SAAADI. The CDR3 loop reads CASIGRSGSNNEQFF. CDR3 nucleotide sequence: TGCGCCAGCATTGGCCGCAGCGGCAGCAACAATGAGCAGTTCTTC.

The chain recombines TRBV7-9 with TRBJ2-3; 10 bases agree with TRBD2. Unmatched junction bases numbered 8, after V lost 5 bases and J lost 3 bases. Germline CDR1 reads SEHNR; CDR2 reads FQNEAQ (reference sequence). The CDR3 extends over 16 amino acids. CDR3 region: CASSLASGGRTDTQYF. CDR3 DNA sequence: TGTGCCAGCAGCCTCGCTAGCGGGGGAAGGACAGATACGCAGTATTTT.

The CDR3: CASSLGQAGGYTF. The CDR3 region has the DNA TGTGCCAGCAGTTTAGGGCAGGCGGGGGGCTACACCTTC. The V and J genes are TRBV28 and TRBJ1-2; D unresolved. The germline gives CDR1 MDHEN, CDR2 SYDVKM. This CDR3 has 13 residues. Trimming left V 2 bases short and J 8 bases short, with 12 bases between.

The V call is TRBV7-2, the J call TRBJ2-4; TRBD1 agrees at 7 bases. V dropped 5 bases and J dropped 10; count of bases not matched to a gene: 8. Germline CDR1 SGHTA, CDR2 FQGNSA. The length of the CDR3 is 13 residues. In nucleotides, the CDR3 is TGTGCCAGCAGCCCCTGGGAACAGGGGATTCAGTACTTC. Its translation is CASSPWEQGIQYF.

This chain joins TRBV19 and TRBJ2-7; D may be TRBD1 (6 bases). Germline V gene lookup returns CDR1 LNHDA and CDR2 SQIVND (reference sequence). CDR3 size: 16 residues. V lost 4 bases and J lost 1, with 17 bases in between. CDR3 sequence reads: CASSTTGSSRSYEQYF. Written as DNA, the CDR3 is TGTGCCAGTAGTACGACAGGATCGTCGCGTTCCTACGAGCAGTACTTC.

The genes are TRBV3-1 (or the pseudogene TRBV3-2) and TRBJ1-2; 7 nucleotides match TRBD1. Germline V gives CDR1 LGHDT, CDR2 YNNKEL (reference sequence). This CDR3 region has 13 residues. After removal of 4 bases from V and 2 bases from J, the junction contained 1 base not matched to a gene. CDR3: CASSPTGNYGYTF. CDR3 nucleotide sequence: TGTGCCAGCAGCCCGACAGGGAACTATGGCTACACCTTC.

This clone was picked up one time. This chain joins TRBV2 and TRBJ2-7; 7 bases are shared with TRBD1. Germline CDR1 and CDR2: SNHLY and FYNNEI. CDR3 size: 15 residues. Losses at the gene ends were 4 bases for V and 5 bases for J; bases not matched to a gene: 11. CDR3 bases: TGTGCCAGCAGTGCGGACAGGATAGTAACCAACGAGCAGTACTTC. Translation gives CASSADRIVTNEQYF.

The chain employs TRBV19 and TRBJ1-1; D perhaps matches TRBD1 (5 bases). Germline CDR1 LNHDA, CDR2 SQIVND (reference sequence). The length of the CDR3 is 18 residues. V was clipped by 1 base and J by 0 bases, with 18 bases between them. As DNA, the CDR3 is TGTGCCAGTAGTATAGCCGGCACCGCAGGAGGGGTGAACACTGAAGCTTTCTTT. This codes for CASSIAGTAGGVNTEAFF.

This rearrangement joins TRBV3-1 (or the pseudogene TRBV3-2) to TRBJ2-3; 10 bases align to TRBD2. The ends lost 3 bases at V and 5 bases at J; junction bases unmatched: 11. Germline loops: CDR1 LGHDT, CDR2 YNNKEL (reference sequence). The CDR3 length is 17 residues. Written as DNA, the CDR3 is TGTGCCAGCAGCCACTCCTTTCAGCGGGGGGGCCTAGATACGCAGTATTTT. This gives the protein CASSHSFQRGGLDTQYF.

This clone was seen repeatedly, ten times or more. CDR3 DNA: TGTGCCAGCAGTCGGACAGATTCCAGCACAGATACGCAGTATTTT. Its translation is CASSRTDSSTDTQYF. The chain is built from TRBV6-2 or TRBV6-3 and TRBJ2-3, with D tentatively TRBD1 (6 bases). Looked up from germline, CDR1 is MNHEY and CDR2 is SVGEGT. The CDR3 covers 15 residues. The V and J ends lost 5 bases and 0 bases respectively, with 12 bases between them.

The gene calls are TRBV18 and TRBJ1-4; D uncertain. Germline CDR1 KGHSH, CDR2 LQKENI. The CDR3 runs to 16 residues. V was pared by 4 bases and J by 0 bases, with 12 bases between. In nucleotides, the CDR3 is TGTGCCAGCTCACTCGTACAGAAAACAACTAATGAAAAACTGTTTTTT. It encodes CASSLVQKTTNEKLFF.

This clone occurred once. The gene calls are TRBV3-1 (or the pseudogene TRBV3-2) and TRBJ2-3; a weak D match, TRBD2 (5 bases). Germline V gene lookup returns CDR1 LGHDT and CDR2 YNNKEL (reference sequence). This CDR3 has 17 residues. V was trimmed by 0 bases and J by 8 bases, leaving 21 bases between them. The CDR3 bases are TGTGCCAGCAGCCAAGAACGTAGGAGACTCCTAGCCTTTACGCAGTATTTT. Translating gives CASSQERRRLLAFTQYF.

The chain links TRBV5-1 to TRBJ2-5, with D perhaps TRBD2 (7 bases). This CDR3 is built from 14 residues. The V gene's germline CDR1 is SGHRS and CDR2 YFSETQ. Trimming left V 1 base short and J 1 base short, with 8 bases between. The DNA for the CDR3 is TGCGCCAGCAGCTTGAGGGGGGGCCAAGAGACCCAGTACTTC. It translates to CASSLRGGQETQYF.

This chain joins TRBV25-1 and TRBJ1-2; no clear D. Germline CDR1 and CDR2: MGHDK and SYGVNS. V lost 3 bases and J 0 bases, leaving 14 bases between the germline ends. The CDR3 has 16 amino acids. CDR3 DNA sequence: TGTGCCAGCAGTGAGACGGAGCCACGAGCTAACTATGGCTACACCTTC. Encoded protein: CASSETEPRANYGYTF.

The V gene is TRBV3-1 (or the pseudogene TRBV3-2), the J gene TRBJ2-2; 11 nucleotides agree with TRBD1. V shed 6 bases, J shed 4 bases, and the junction held 7 bases outside the gene matches. Germline V gene lookup returns CDR1 LGHDT and CDR2 YNNKEL (reference sequence). The CDR3 covers 16 residues. CDR3 sequence reads: CASSRPGTGGTGELFF. The CDR3 DNA is TGTGCCAGCAGTCGACCCGGGACAGGGGGCACCGGGGAGCTGTTTTTT.

The V and J genes are TRBV5-1 and TRBJ1-1; 7 bases align to TRBD1. V lost 4 bases to trimming and J lost 2 bases; unmatched junction nucleotides: 8. The CDR3 runs to 15 residues. Germline CDR1 reads SGHRS; CDR2 reads YFSETQ. In nucleotides, the CDR3 is TGCGCCAGCAGCCCCCGGACAGGACATAACACTGAAGCTTTCTTT. Its translation is CASSPRTGHNTEAFF.